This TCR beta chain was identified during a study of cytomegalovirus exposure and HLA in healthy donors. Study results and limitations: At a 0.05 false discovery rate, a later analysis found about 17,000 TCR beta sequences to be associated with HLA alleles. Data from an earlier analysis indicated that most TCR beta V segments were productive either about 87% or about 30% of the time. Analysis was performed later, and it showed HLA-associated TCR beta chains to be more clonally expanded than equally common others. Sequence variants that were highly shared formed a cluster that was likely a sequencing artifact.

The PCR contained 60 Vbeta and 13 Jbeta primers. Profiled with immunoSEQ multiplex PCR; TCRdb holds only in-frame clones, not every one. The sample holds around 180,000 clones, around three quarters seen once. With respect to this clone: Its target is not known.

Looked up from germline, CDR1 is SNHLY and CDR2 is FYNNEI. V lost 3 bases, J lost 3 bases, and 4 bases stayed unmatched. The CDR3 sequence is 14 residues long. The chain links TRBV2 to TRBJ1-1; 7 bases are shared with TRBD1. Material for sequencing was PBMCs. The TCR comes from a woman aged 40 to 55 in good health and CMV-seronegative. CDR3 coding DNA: TGTGCCAGCAGTGATGACAGGGTGGACACTGAAGCTTTCTTT. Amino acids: CASSDDRVDTEAFF.